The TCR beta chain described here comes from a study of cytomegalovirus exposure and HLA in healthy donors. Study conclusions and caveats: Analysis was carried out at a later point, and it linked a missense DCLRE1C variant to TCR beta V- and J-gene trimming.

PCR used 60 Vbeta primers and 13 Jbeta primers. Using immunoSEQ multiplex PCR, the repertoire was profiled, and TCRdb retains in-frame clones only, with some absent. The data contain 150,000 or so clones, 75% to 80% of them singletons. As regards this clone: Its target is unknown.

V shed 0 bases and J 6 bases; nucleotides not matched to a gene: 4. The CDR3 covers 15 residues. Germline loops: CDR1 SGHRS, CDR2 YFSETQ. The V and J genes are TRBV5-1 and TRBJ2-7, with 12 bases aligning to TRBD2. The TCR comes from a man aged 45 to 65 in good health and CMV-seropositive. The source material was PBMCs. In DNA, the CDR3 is TGCGCCAGCAGCTTGGACCTAGCGGGGGGGCGCGAGCAGTACGTC. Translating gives CASSLDLAGGREQYV.